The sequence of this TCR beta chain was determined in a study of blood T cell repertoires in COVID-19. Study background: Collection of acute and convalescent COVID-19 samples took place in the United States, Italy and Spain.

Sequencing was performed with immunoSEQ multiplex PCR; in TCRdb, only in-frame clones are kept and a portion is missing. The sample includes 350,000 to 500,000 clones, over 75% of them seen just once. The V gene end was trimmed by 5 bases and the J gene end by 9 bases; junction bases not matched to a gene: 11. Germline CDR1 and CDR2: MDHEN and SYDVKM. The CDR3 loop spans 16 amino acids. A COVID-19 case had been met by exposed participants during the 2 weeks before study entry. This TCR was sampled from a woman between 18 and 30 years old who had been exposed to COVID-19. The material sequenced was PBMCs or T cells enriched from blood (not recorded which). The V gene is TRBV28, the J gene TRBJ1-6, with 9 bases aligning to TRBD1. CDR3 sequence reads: CASSLKTGQGSSPLHF. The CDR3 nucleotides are TGTGCCAGCAGTCTAAAAACGGGACAGGGATCTTCACCCCTCCACTTT.